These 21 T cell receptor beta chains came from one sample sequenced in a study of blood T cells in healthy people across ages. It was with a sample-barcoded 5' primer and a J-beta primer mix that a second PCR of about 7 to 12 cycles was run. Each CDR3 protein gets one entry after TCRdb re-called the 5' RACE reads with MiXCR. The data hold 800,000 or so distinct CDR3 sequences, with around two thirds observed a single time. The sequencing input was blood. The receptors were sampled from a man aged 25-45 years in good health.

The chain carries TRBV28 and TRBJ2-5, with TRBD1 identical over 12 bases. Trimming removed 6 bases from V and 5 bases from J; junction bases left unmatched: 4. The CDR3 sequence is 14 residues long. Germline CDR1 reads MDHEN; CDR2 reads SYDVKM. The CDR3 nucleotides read TGTGCCAGCAGGGTGGGACAGGGGGCTGAGACCCAGTACTTC. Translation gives CASRVGQGAETQYF.

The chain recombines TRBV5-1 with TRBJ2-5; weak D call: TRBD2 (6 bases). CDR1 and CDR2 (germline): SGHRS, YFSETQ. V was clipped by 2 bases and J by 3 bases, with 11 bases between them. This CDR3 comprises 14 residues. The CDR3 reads CASSLGTWKETQYF. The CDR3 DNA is TGCGCCAGCAGCTTAGGGACTTGGAAAGAGACCCAGTACTTC.

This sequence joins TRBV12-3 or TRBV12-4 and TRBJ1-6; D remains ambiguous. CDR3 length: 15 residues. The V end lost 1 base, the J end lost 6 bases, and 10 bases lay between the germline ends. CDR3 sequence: CASSLGSVINSPLHF. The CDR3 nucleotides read TGTGCCAGCAGTTTAGGGTCAGTTATTAATTCACCCCTCCACTTT.

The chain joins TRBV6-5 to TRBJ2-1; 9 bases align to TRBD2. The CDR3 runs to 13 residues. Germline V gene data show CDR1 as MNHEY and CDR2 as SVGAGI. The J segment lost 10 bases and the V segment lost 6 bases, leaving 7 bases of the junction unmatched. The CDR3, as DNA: TGTGCCAGCAGAGGAGCTCTAGCGGGGGAGCAGTTCTTC. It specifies CASRGALAGEQFF.

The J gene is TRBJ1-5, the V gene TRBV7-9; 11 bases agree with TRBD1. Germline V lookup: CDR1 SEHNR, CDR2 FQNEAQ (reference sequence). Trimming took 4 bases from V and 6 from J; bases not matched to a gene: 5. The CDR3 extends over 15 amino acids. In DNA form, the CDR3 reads TGTGCCAGCAGCTCGGACAGGGGGCGCGGTCAGCCCCAGCATTTT. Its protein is CASSSDRGRGQPQHF.

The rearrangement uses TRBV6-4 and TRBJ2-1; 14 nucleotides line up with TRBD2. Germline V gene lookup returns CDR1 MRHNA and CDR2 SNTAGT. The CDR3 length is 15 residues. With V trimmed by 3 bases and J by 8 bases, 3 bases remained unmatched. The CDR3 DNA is TGTGCCAGCAGTGAGACTAGCGGGGGGGCTGATGAGCAGTTCTTC. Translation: CASSETSGGADEQFF.

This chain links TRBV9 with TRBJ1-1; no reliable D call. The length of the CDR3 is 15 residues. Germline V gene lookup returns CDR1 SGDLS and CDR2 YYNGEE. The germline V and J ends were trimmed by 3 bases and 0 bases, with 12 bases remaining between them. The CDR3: CASSADPPLNTEAFF. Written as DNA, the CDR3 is TGTGCCAGCAGCGCAGACCCTCCACTGAACACTGAAGCTTTCTTT. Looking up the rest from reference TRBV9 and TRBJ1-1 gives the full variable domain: DSGVTQTPKHLITATGQRVTLRCSPRSGDLSVYWYQQSLDQGLQFLIQYYNGEERAKGNILERFSAQQFPDLHSELNLSSLELGDSALYFCASSADPPLNTEAFFGQGTRLTVV.

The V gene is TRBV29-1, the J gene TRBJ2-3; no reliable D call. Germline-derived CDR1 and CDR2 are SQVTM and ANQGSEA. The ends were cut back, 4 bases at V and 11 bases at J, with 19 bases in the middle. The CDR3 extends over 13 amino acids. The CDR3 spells CSVVLAESYEQYF. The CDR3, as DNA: TGCAGCGTTGTTTTGGCTGAATCCTACGAGCAGTATTTT.

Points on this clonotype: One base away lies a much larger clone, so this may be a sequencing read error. CDR3 DNA: TGCAGCGCCCGGGGAAATAGGTATGAGGAGTTCTTC. Its protein is CSARGNRYEEFF. The chain uses TRBV29-1 and TRBJ2-1; D might be TRBD2 (5 bases). Germline V gives CDR1 SQVTM, CDR2 ANQGSEA. The CDR3 totals 12 residues.

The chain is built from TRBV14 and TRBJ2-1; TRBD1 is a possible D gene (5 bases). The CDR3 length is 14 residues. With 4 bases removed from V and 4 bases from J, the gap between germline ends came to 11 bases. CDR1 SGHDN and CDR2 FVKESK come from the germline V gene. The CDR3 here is CASSPRRVYNEQFF. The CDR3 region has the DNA TGTGCCAGCAGCCCTCGCAGGGTGTACAATGAGCAGTTCTTC.

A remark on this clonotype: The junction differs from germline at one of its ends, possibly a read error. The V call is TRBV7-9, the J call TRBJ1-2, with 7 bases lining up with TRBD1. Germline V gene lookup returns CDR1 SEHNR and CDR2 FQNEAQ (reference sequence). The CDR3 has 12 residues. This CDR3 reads CSSSLGDSGYTF. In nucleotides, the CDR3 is TGTTCCAGCAGCTTAGGGGACAGCGGCTACACCTTC.

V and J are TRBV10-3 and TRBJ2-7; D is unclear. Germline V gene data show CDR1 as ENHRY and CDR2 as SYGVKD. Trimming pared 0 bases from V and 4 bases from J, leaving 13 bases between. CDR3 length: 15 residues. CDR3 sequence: CAISESMAPQYEQYF. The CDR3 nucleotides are TGTGCCATCAGTGAGTCTATGGCCCCCCAATACGAGCAGTACTTC.

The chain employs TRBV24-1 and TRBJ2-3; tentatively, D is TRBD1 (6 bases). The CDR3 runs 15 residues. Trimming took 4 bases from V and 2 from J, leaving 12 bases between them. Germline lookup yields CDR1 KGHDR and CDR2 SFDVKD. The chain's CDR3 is CATSDRQDYTDTQYF. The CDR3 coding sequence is TGTGCCACCAGTGACCGACAGGATTACACAGATACGCAGTATTTT.

The CDR3 sequence: CASSATTGTGGNEQFF. CDR3 DNA: TGTGCCAGCAGCGCGACTACCGGGACAGGGGGCAATGAGCAGTTCTTC. The chain has TRBV7-3 and TRBJ2-1, with 11 bases aligning to TRBD1. CDR3 length: 16 amino acids. Germline CDR1 and CDR2: SGHTA and FQGTGA. Trimming at V came to 5 bases and at J to 6 bases, leaving 9 bases not matched to a gene.

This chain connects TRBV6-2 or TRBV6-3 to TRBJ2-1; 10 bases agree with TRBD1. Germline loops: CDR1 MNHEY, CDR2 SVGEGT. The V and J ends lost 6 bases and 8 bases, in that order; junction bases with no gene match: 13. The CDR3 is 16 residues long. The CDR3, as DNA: TGTGCCAGCAGGCTCGGGACAGGGGTGGTTCGGGATGAGCAGTTCTTC. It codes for CASRLGTGVVRDEQFF.

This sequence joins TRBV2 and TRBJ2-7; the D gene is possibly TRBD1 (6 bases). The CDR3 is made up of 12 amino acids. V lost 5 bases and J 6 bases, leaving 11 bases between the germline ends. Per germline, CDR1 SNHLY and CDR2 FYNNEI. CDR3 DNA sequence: TGTGCCAGCAGTCAAACAGGGACCGAGCAGTACTTC. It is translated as CASSQTGTEQYF.

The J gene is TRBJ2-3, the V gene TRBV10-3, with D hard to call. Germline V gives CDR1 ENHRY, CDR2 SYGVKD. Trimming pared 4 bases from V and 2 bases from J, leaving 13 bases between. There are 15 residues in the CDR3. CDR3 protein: CAISVGWLDTDTQYF. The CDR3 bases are TGTGCCATCAGTGTTGGGTGGCTAGACACAGATACGCAGTATTTT.

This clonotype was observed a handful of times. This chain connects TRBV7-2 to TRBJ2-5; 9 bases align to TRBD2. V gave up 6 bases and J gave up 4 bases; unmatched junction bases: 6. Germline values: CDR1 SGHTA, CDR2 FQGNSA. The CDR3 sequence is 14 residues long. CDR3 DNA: TGTGCCAGCAGTAACCGAGCGGGGGGAGAGACCCAGTACTTC. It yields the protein CASSNRAGGETQYF.

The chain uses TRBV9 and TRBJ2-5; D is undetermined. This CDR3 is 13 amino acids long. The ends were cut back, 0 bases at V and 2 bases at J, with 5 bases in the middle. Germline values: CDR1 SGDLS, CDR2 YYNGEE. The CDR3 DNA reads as TGTGCCAGCAGCGTAGGGCTGCAAGAGACCCAGTACTTC. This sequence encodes CASSVGLQETQYF.

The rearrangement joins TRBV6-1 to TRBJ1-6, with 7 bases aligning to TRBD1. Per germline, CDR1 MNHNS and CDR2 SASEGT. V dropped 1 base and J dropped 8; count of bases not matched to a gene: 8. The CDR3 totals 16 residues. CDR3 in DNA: TGTGCCAGCAGTGAAGATGAAGGGGGCCCCCATTCACCCCTCCACTTT. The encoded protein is CASSEDEGGPHSPLHF.

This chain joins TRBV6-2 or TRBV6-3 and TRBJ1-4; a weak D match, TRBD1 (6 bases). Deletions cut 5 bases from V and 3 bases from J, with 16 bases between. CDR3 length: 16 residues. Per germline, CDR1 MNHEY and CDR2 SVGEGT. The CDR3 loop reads CASSQTGGPANEKLFF. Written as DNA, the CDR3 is TGTGCCAGCAGTCAGACAGGAGGACCCGCTAATGAAAAACTGTTTTTT.